This TCR beta chain was obtained from a study of response to subunit inactivated influenza vaccine. This clonotype was detected only a few times. MiXCR, run by TCRdb on the RT-PCR reads, gives a single entry per CDR3 protein. The sample shows about 780,000 distinct CDR3 sequences, approximately 17% of them seen only once. CDR1 and CDR2 from the germline V gene are SGHKS and YYEKEE (reference sequence). The CDR3 loop spans 15 amino acids. Trimming removed 2 bases at V and 4 bases at J, with 14 bases between. The chain couples TRBV5-5 to TRBJ2-3; D call uncertain. The receptor's source is a man aged 50 or older who received an inactivated influenza vaccine. Sequencing used PBMCs from blood, obtained around 5 days after vaccination. CDR3 in amino acids: CASSFSPRDADTQYF. In DNA form, the CDR3 reads TGTGCCAGCAGCTTTTCACCCAGAGATGCAGATACGCAGTATTTT.